This is a list of T cell receptor beta chains from one sample in a study of cytomegalovirus exposure and HLA in healthy donors. Assay: immunoSEQ multiplex PCR; the TCRdb copy retains only in-frame clones and omits some. The profile shows under 200,000 clones, approximately 82% of them singletons. The sequenced sample was PBMCs. These receptors all stem from a woman in her late teens or twenties in good health and CMV-seronegative. Both conserved end residues are part of each CDR3. A D gene is named only where the DNA matches it firmly. Rows give clone size only sometimes, using once, few, many, or a class for an expanded clone.

clone_size j_call v_call d_call cdr3_nt cdr3_aa
few TRBJ2-1 TRBV27 . TGTGCCAGCAGTTTAGGTCTAACTATCTCTCGCAATGAGCAGTTCTTC CASSLGLTISRNEQFF
. TRBJ1-5 TRBV28 . TGTGCCAGCAGTTGGGGGAGGGGAAATCAGCCCCAGCATTTT CASSWGRGNQPQHF
. TRBJ1-5 TRBV28 TRBD1 TGTGCCAGCAGTACAGGGGGCCGTACCTGGGGGCAGCCCCAGCATTTT CASSTGGRTWGQPQHF
. TRBJ2-1 TRBV27 TRBD1 TGTGCCAGCAGTTTGGGACAGACTCATGGGGGGCAGTTCTTC CASSLGQTHGGQFF
few TRBJ2-3 TRBV5-6 . TGTGCCAGCAGCTCCCGACACGCTGGGGGCCATACGCAGTATTTT CASSSRHAGGHTQYF
. TRBJ2-7 TRBV30 . TGTGCCTGGCGGGACTCTACTCGCTACGAGCAGTACTTC CAWRDSTRYEQYF
. TRBJ2-1 TRBV28 TRBD2 TGTGCCAGCAGTTTAGGGTGGGGCGGGAGTATTGAGCAGTTCTTC CASSLGWGGSIEQFF
. TRBJ2-7 TRBV30 TRBD2 TGTGCCTGGAGTCGGGGGGAGTGGGAGCAGTACTTC CAWSRGEWEQYF
. TRBJ1-4 TRBV28 TRBD1 TGTGCCAGCAGTTTGGCCGGGACAGGGGGGTCAGGTGAAAAACTGTTTTTT CASSLAGTGGSGEKLFF
few TRBJ2-7 TRBV6-6 TRBD2 TGTGCCAGCAGTTATAGCGGGAGGACCCACGAGCAGTACTTC CASSYSGRTHEQYF
. TRBJ1-5 TRBV7-2 . TGTGCCAGCAGCTTAGTAAGAGATAGCAATCAGCCCCAGCATTTT CASSLVRDSNQPQHF
. TRBJ1-1 TRBV19 . TGTGCCAGTAGTACGTTTAACACTGAAGCTTTCTTT CASSTFNTEAFF
. TRBJ2-2 TRBV9 . TGTGCCAGCAGCGTAAACTCGGGAGGGGAGCTGTTTTTT CASSVNSGGELFF
. TRBJ2-3 TRBV27 TRBD2 TGTGCCAGCACCCTTTCCCTTATGACTAGCGGGAGGGCAGATACGCAGTATTTT CASTLSLMTSGRADTQYF
. TRBJ2-3 TRBV6-5 . TGTGCCAGCAGCTCCGGGACAACTTCGGTGGATACGCAGTATTTT CASSSGTTSVDTQYF
. TRBJ1-2 TRBV7-6 TRBD1 TGTGCCAGCAGCCGGGGGACAGCCAATGACTATGGCTACACCTTC CASSRGTANDYGYTF
. TRBJ1-5 TRBV15 . TGTGCCACCAGCAGCGAGAGGGCAGGACCCCCGATTTGGCACAATAGCAATCAGCCCCAGCATTTT CATSSERAGPPIWHNSNQPQHF
. TRBJ2-3 TRBV27 . TGTGCCAGCAGTTCCCCCGCAGATACGCAGTATTTT CASSSPADTQYF
. TRBJ1-1 TRBV5-5 . TGTGCCAGCACCCTGACAACCAACACTGAAGCTTTCTTT CASTLTTNTEAFF
. TRBJ2-1 TRBV5-1 TRBD2 TGCGCCAGCAGCTCTTTAGCGGGAGGGCTGACTGAGCAGTTCTTC CASSSLAGGLTEQFF
. TRBJ2-7 TRBV30 . TGTGCCTGGAGCGGGACTTTCTCCTACGAGCAGTACTTC CAWSGTFSYEQYF
. TRBJ2-4 TRBV7-6 . TGTGCCAGCAGCCCGAGAGACCGAAGGGTGGCGGGTGTCAAAAACATTCAGTACTTC CASSPRDRRVAGVKNIQYF
. TRBJ2-3 TRBV11-3 . TGTGCCAGCAGCTCGGCGGGACGTCTCACAGATACGCAGTATTTT CASSSAGRLTDTQYF
. TRBJ1-1 TRBV19 TRBD1 TGTGCCAGCATGGATCAGGGGGCAGCCACTGAAGCTTTCTTT CASMDQGAATEAFF
. TRBJ1-2 TRBV28 . TGTGCCATCTCCCCCCCGGGCAGGGGTGATGGCTACACCTTC CAISPPGRGDGYTF
. TRBJ2-5 TRBV7-2 . TGTGCCAGCAGCTACTACCAAGAGACCCAGTACTTC CASSYYQETQYF
. TRBJ1-1 TRBV28 . TGTGCCAGCAGCCAGGGCTGGGTGAATGAAGCTTTCTTT CASSQGWVNEAFF
. TRBJ1-3 TRBV10-3 . TGTGCCATCAGTGAGTCCTGGAGCTCTGGAAACACCATATATTTT CAISESWSSGNTIYF
. TRBJ2-7 TRBV28 . TGTGCCAGCAGCACCGGGACTGGAGCCTACGAGCAGTACTTC CASSTGTGAYEQYF
. TRBJ1-4 TRBV6-6 TRBD1 TGTGCCAGCAGCCTGACAGGGGCGTTAGAAAAACTGTTTTTT CASSLTGALEKLFF
few TRBJ2-3 TRBV4-3 . TGCGCCAGCAGCCAAGTTGGGCAGGGCACAGATACGCAGTATTTT CASSQVGQGTDTQYF